The clone carrying this T cell receptor (beta chain) was counted ten times or more. The sample is drawn from a study of CD8+CD57+ T cells in acquired aplastic anemia. The ends were cut back, 3 bases at V and 7 bases at J, with 4 bases in the middle. The CDR3 contains 11 residues. The germline CDR1 and CDR2 sequences are MNHEY and SVGAGI. Profiling that covered TCR beta VDJ and CDR3 relied on genomic DNA as its template. TCRdb used MiXCR to reprocess the reads, holding one entry per CDR3 protein. This table holds about 160,000 distinct CDR3 sequences, roughly 48% found once. The V call is TRBV6-5, the J call TRBJ2-4; no definite D call. Sequenced sample: sorted CD4+, CD8+, or CD8+CD57+ T cells (not recorded which) from PBMCs. This sequence was found in a human donor in good health. CDR3 in amino acids: CASSYRNIQYF. The CDR3 DNA reads TGTGCCAGCAGTTATCGCAACATTCAGTACTTC.